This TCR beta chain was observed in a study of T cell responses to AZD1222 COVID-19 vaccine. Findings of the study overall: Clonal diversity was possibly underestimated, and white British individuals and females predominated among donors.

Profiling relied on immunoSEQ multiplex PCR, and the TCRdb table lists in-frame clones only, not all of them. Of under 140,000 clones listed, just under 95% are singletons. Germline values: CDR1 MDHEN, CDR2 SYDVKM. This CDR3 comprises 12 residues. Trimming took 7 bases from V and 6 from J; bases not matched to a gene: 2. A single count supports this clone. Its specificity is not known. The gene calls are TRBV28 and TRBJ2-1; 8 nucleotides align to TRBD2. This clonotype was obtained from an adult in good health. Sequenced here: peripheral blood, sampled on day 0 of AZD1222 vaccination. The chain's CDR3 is CASMGLVNEQFF. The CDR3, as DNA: TGTGCCAGCATGGGACTAGTCAATGAGCAGTTCTTC.